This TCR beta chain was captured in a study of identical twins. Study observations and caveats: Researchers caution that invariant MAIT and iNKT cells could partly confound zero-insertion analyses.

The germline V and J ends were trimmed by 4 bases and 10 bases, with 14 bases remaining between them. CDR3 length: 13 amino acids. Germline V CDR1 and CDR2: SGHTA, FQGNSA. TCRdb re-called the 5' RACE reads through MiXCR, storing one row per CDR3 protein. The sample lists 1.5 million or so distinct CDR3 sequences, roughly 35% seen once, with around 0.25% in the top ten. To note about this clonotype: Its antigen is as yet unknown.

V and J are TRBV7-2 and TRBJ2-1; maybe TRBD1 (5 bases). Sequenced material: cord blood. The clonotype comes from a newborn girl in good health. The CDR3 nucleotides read TGTGCCAGCAGCTCAGGGCTGGGTCTAGAGCAGTTCTTC. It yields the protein CASSSGLGLEQFF.